Sequencing of this TCR beta chain was carried out in a study of blood T cell repertoires in COVID-19. About the research overall: There were acute and convalescent COVID-19 samples, and they came from the United States, Italy and Spain. The analysed material was cDNA or gDNA that came from T cells, B-cell-depleted T cells, or PBMCs.

V trimming: 6 bases; J trimming: 6 bases; junction bases outside the gene matches: 12. CDR1 is LNHDA, CDR2 SQIVND, per germline (reference sequence). The CDR3 totals 15 residues. Profiled with immunoSEQ multiplex PCR; TCRdb holds only in-frame clones, not every one. The table shows about 160,000 clones, with 92% occurring only once. Seattle patients were enrolled while actively infected and followed longitudinally. The receptor was isolated from a man between 25 and 39 years old with COVID-19, enrolled during active disease. The specimen sequenced was peripheral blood. The V call is TRBV19, the J call TRBJ1-1, with 8 nucleotides matching TRBD1. CDR3 sequence: CASSSRTGMGPEAFF. The CDR3, as DNA: TGTGCCAGTAGCTCTCGGACAGGGATGGGCCCTGAAGCTTTCTTT.